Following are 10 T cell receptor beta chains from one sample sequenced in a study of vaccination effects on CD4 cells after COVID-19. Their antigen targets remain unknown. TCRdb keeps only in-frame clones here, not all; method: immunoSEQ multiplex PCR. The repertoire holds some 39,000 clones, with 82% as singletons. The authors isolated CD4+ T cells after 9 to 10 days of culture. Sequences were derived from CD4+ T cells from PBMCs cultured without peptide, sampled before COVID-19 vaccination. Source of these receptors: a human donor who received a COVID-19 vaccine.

The CDR3 sequence: CASSPTPGQGSGYTF. In nucleotides, the CDR3 is TGTGCCAGCTCACCGACCCCGGGACAGGGTTCTGGCTACACCTTC. The J gene is TRBJ1-2, the V gene TRBV18; TRBD1 aligns across 9 bases. Germline V gene lookup returns CDR1 KGHSH and CDR2 LQKENI. This CDR3 spans 15 amino acids. V was pared by 3 bases and J by 7 bases, with 9 bases of the junction left unmatched.

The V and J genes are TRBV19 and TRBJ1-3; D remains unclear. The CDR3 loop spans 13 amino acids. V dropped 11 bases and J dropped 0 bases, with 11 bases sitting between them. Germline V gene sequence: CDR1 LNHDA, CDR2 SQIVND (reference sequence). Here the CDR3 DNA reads TGTGCCGGCAGCCCTGGCTCTGGAAACACCATATATTTT. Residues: CAGSPGSGNTIYF.

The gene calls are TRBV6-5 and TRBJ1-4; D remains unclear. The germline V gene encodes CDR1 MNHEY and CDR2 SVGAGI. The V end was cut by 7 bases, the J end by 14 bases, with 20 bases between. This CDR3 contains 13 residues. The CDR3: CASTPLSERRLFF. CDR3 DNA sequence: TGTGCCAGCACTCCCCTTTCCGAACGTAGGCTGTTTTTT.

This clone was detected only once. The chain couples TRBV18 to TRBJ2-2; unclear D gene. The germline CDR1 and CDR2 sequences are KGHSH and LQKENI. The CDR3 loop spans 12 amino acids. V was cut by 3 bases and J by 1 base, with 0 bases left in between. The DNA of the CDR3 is TGTGCCAGCTCACCGAACACCGGGGAGCTGTTTTTT. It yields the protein CASSPNTGELFF.

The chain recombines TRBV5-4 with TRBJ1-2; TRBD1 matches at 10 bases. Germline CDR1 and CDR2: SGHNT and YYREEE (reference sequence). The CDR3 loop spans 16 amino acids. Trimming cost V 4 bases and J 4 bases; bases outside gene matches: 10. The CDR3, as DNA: TGTGCCAGCAGCCCATCGACAGGGGGCAGGAGCTATGGCTACACCTTC. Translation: CASSPSTGGRSYGYTF.

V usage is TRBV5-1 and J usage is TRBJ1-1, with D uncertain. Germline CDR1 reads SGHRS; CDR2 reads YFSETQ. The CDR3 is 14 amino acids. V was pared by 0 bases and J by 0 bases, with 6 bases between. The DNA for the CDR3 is TGCGCCAGCAGCTTGGACAGAATGAACACTGAAGCTTTCTTT. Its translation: CASSLDRMNTEAFF. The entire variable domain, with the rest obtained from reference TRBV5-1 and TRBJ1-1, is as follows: KAGVTQTPRYLIKTRGQQVTLSCSPISGHRSVSWYQQTPGQGLQFLFEYFSETQRNKGNFPGRFSGRQFSNSRSEMNVSTLELGDSALYLCASSLDRMNTEAFFGQGTRLTVV.

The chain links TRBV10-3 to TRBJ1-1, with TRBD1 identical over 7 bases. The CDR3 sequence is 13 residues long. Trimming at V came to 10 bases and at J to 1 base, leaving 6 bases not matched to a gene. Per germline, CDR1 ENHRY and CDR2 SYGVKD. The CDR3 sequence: CATTGTANTEAFF. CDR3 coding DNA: TGTGCCACGACAGGGACAGCGAACACTGAAGCTTTCTTT.

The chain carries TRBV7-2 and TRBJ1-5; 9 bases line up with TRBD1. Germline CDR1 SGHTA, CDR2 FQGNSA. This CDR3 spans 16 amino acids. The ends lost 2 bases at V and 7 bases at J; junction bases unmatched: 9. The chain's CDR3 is CASSLNRGRTGQPQHF. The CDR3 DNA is TGTGCCAGCAGCTTAAACAGGGGGCGGACGGGCCAGCCCCAGCATTTT.

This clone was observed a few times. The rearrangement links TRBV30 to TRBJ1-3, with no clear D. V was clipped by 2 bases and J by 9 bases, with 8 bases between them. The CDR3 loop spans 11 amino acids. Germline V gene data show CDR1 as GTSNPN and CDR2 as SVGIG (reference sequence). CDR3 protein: CAWSRLGTIYF. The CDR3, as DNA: TGTGCCTGGAGTAGGTTGGGCACCATATATTTT.

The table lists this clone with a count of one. CDR3 region: CASSLGPAQGAEAFF. The CDR3 DNA follows: TGTGCCAGCAGCTTAGGACCGGCCCAGGGCGCTGAAGCTTTCTTT. The chain recombines TRBV7-3 with TRBJ1-1; tentatively, D is TRBD1 (5 bases). Germline lookup yields CDR1 SGHTA and CDR2 FQGTGA. Trimming left V 2 bases short and J 6 bases short, with 16 bases between. The CDR3 runs 15 residues.